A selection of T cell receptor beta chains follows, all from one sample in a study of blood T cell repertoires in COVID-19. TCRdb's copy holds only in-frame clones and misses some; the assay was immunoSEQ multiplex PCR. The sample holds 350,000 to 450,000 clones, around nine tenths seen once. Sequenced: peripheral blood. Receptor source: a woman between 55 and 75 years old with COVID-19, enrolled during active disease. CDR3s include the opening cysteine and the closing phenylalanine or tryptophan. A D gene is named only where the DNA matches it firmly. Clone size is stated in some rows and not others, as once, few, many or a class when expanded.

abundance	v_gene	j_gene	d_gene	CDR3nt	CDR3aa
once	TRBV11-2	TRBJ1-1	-	TGTGCCAGCAGCGCGAGGGGCGGGGTGGGCACTGAAGCTTTCTTT	CASSARGGVGTEAFF
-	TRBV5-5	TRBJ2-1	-	TGTGCCAGCAGCTTGGACGGGGAGAGGGCGAATGAGCAGTTCTTC	CASSLDGERANEQFF
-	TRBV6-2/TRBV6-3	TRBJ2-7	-	TGTGCCAGCAGTTACCTTAACTACGAGCAGTACTTC	CASSYLNYEQYF
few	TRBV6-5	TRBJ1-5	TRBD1	TGTGCCAGCAGAGAGACAGGGGGCACAAGGCAGCCCCAGCATTTT	CASRETGGTRQPQHF
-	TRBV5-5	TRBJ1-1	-	TGTGCCAGCAGCTTTGGTCCGTGGAGTAACACTGAAGCTTTCTTT	CASSFGPWSNTEAFF
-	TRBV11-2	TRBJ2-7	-	TGTGCCAGCACCTACGGGTGGCGGGCTAACTCCTACGAGCAGTACTTC	CASTYGWRANSYEQYF
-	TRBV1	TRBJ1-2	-	TGCACCAGCAGCCACAGGGGGGATGGCTACACCTTC	CTSSHRGDGYTF
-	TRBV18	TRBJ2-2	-	TGTGCCAGCTCACCACTGGCCACCGGGGAGCTGTTTTTT	CASSPLATGELFF
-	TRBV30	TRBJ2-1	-	TGTGCCTGGAGTGAGGCCTCGGGGCAGTTCTTC	CAWSEASGQFF
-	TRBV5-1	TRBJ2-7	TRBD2	TGCGCCAGCAGCACCCTCGGACTAGCCCCCTCCTCCTACGAGCAGTACTTC	CASSTLGLAPSSYEQYF
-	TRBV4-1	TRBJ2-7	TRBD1	TGCGCCAGCAGCCAACGCGACCTGAGACAGGGCATCTACGAGCAGTACTTC	CASSQRDLRQGIYEQYF
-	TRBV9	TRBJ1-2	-	TGTGCCAGCAGCCCTGGACTTGGTTATGGCTACACCTTC	CASSPGLGYGYTF
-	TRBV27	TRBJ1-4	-	TGTGCCAGCACCCCGCCCCAAGACGGGGGGCCCGCAATTCTATCAACTAATGAAAAACTGTTTTTT	CASTPPQDGGPAILSTNEKLFF
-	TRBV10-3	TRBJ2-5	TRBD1	TGTGCCATCAGTGAGTTAGACAGGGTTCGGGAGACCCAGTACTTC	CAISELDRVRETQYF
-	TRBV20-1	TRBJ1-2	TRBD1	TGCAGTGCTAGTGAGACAGGGTCGGAAGGCTACACCTTC	CSASETGSEGYTF
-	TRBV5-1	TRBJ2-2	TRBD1	TGCGCCAGCAGCTTGGCCGGGCAGGGGGCGCTTACCGGGGAGCTGTTTTTT	CASSLAGQGALTGELFF
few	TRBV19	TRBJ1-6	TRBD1	TGTGCCAGTAGTACTGTGACAGGGAATAATTCACCCCTCCACTTT	CASSTVTGNNSPLHF
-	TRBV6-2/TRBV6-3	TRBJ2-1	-	TGTGCCAGCAGTTACAGGGGCCCCTACAATGAGCAGTTCTTC	CASSYRGPYNEQFF
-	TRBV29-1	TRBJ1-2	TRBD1	TGCAGCGTGAGAGGGGGCTCTGGCTACACCTTC	CSVRGGSGYTF
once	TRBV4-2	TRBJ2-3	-	TGTGCCAGCAGCCAAGGTTCCGCCTACACAGATACGCAGTATTTT	CASSQGSAYTDTQYF
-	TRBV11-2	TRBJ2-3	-	TGTGCCAGCAGCTTAGGCGGTACGCAGTATTTT	CASSLGGTQYF
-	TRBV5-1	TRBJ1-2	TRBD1	TGCGCCAGCAGCCAAGGGACAGGGACCTATGGCTACACCTTC	CASSQGTGTYGYTF
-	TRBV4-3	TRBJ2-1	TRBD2	TGCGCCAGCAGCCAAGATCGCGCCCGAAGGACTAGCGGGGGGTTGGAGGAGCAGTTCTTC	CASSQDRARRTSGGLEEQFF
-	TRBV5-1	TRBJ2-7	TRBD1	TGCGCCAGCAGCTTTCAGGGGGCGTTCTCCTACGAGCAGTACTTC	CASSFQGAFSYEQYF